This is a list of T cell receptor beta chains from one sample in a study of regulatory T cells in long-lasting Graves disease. TCRdb independently ran MiXCR on the multiplex PCR reads; one entry per CDR3 protein. The sample shows 200,000 to 300,000 distinct CDR3 sequences, 20% to 25% of them seen only once. Sequenced here: peripheral blood mononuclear cells (PBMCs), sampled at new diagnosis, from a patient treated with antithyroid drugs. The receptors shown here come from a female donor with Graves disease. Each CDR3 is given with its conserved first and last residue. D genes are given only for firm matches. Clone size is given for some rows only: seen once, a few or many times, or a class if the clone is expanded.

DNA	CDR3	size	V	J	D
TGTGCCAGCAGCTTAGGTTACGGAGGGCGGGGGGCCAACGTCCTGACTTTC	CASSLGYGGRGANVLTF	-	TRBV7-2	TRBJ2-6	-
TGTGCCAGCAGCCACTCGACTAGCGGGGGGGCCAATGAGCAGTTCTTC	CASSHSTSGGANEQFF	-	TRBV13	TRBJ2-1	TRBD2
TGTGCCAGCAGTTACTCCCCAATTAGCACAGATACGCAGTATTTT	CASSYSPISTDTQYF	many	TRBV6-5	TRBJ2-3	-
TGTGCCAGCAGCCTTCGGACTAGCGGAGGGGAGACCCAGTACTTC	CASSLRTSGGETQYF	many	TRBV11-2	TRBJ2-5	TRBD2
TGCGCCAGCAGCTTTCGGACAGACAATTCACCCCTCCACTTT	CASSFRTDNSPLHF	few	TRBV5-1	TRBJ1-6	-
TGTGCCAGCAGCTTTGAGCCTAGGGACGAGCAGTACTTC	CASSFEPRDEQYF	-	TRBV7-2	TRBJ2-7	-
TGTGCCAGCAGCTTCGGGGGGTCGGCCAAAAACATTCAGTACTTC	CASSFGGSAKNIQYF	many	TRBV11-2	TRBJ2-4	TRBD2
TGTGCCAGCAGCTTATCCTCCGGGGGCCACTACTCTGGAAACACCATATATTTT	CASSLSSGGHYSGNTIYF	many	TRBV7-2	TRBJ1-3	-
TGTGCCAGCAGACAACAGGGGGCTGTCACTGAAGCTTTCTTT	CASRQQGAVTEAFF	many	TRBV28	TRBJ1-1	TRBD1
TGTGCCAGCAGTGAACCCGCCTCTACTAGCGGCACGACCTACAATGAGCAGTTCTTC	CASSEPASTSGTTYNEQFF	-	TRBV6-1	TRBJ2-1	TRBD2
TGTGCCAGCAGCTTAGCGGGGACAGGGGATACGCAGTATTTT	CASSLAGTGDTQYF	many	TRBV7-2	TRBJ2-3	TRBD1
TGTGCCACCAGTGAGCACGGGACCCCAGAGCAGTTCTTC	CATSEHGTPEQFF	many	TRBV24-1	TRBJ2-1	-
TGTGCCAGCAGTTCATGGGCTGGAAACACCATATATTTT	CASSSWAGNTIYF	many	TRBV27	TRBJ1-3	-
TGTGCCAGCAGAGGACAGGGGGGAAACACCATATATTTT	CASRGQGGNTIYF	many	TRBV11-3	TRBJ1-3	TRBD1
TGTGCCAGCAGTTTAGAGGGGGGGCGTCAGCCCCAGCATTTT	CASSLEGGRQPQHF	many	TRBV27	TRBJ1-5	-
TGCAGTGCGCCTCTGGCGGGAGGGCCGGGCGAGCAGTACTTC	CSAPLAGGPGEQYF	many	TRBV20-1	TRBJ2-7	TRBD2
TGCGCCAGCAGCAAGAACACTGAAGCTTTCTTT	CASSKNTEAFF	many	TRBV5-1	TRBJ1-1	-
TGTGCCAGTAGTTTCCGGCAGGGGTCGTACGAGCAGTACTTC	CASSFRQGSYEQYF	-	TRBV19	TRBJ2-7	-
TGTGCCAGCAGTGAGGGGACTAGAGGGGGGAATGAGCAGTTCTTC	CASSEGTRGGNEQFF	many	TRBV2	TRBJ2-1	TRBD2
TGCGCCAGCAGCCAACGGACCGACGATGAAGGCTACACCTTC	CASSQRTDDEGYTF	many	TRBV4-1	TRBJ1-2	-
TGTGCCAGCACCCGGGGTCGGGACGAGCAGTACTTC	CASTRGRDEQYF	many	TRBV3-1	TRBJ2-7	-
TGTGCCAGTCAGGGACTAGCTTCCTACAATGAGCAGTTCTTC	CASQGLASYNEQFF	once	TRBV7-9	TRBJ2-1	TRBD2
TGTGCCAGCAGCCCCGTTTGGGGGCTAGCGACGAACACCGGGGAGCTGTTTTTT	CASSPVWGLATNTGELFF	-	TRBV5-8	TRBJ2-2	-
TGTGCCAGCAGTTTCGAGGGGGTGGGCTACACCTTC	CASSFEGVGYTF	many	TRBV12-3/TRBV12-4	TRBJ1-2	-
TGTGCCACCAGTGATAGTGGCCGTGACGCTGAAGCTTTCTTT	CATSDSGRDAEAFF	many	TRBV24-1	TRBJ1-1	-